The 10 T cell receptor beta chains in this list originate from one sample, sequenced in a study of T cells expressing NK-cell markers. TCRdb re-analyzed the 5' RACE reads; it lists each CDR3 protein once, without DNA. Its table records fewer than 200,000 distinct CDR3 sequences. The specimen was blood T cells: a sorted CD56 or NKG2C T cell subset, CD4+ or CD8+ T cells, or bulk PBMC T cells (not recorded which). Receptors were obtained from a woman between 18 and 70 years old in good health.

The CDR3 sequence is CSALPGGLQFF. This sequence joins TRBV20-1 and TRBJ2-1; TCRdb selects TRBD1, and the lack of DNA leaves this call unchecked. Germline V gene sequence: CDR1 DFQATT, CDR2 SNEGSKA (reference sequence). This CDR3 has 11 residues.

The rearrangement joins TRBV20-1 to TRBJ2-3; TCRdb lists TRBD2, though no DNA is available to test this call. Germline CDR1 reads DFQATT; CDR2 reads SNEGSKA (reference sequence). The CDR3 is 13 amino acids. The CDR3 here is CSVSGGFTDTQYF.

This chain connects TRBV5-5 to TRBJ2-1. CDR1 is SGHKS and CDR2 is YYEKEE in the germline V gene (reference sequence). The CDR3 sequence is 15 residues long. CDR3 amino acids: CASSLGVASGNEQFF.

This chain joins TRBV24-1 and TRBJ1-4; checking the TCRdb D call of TRBD1 is not possible without DNA. Germline values: CDR1 KGHDR, CDR2 SFDVKD. CDR3 length: 17 amino acids. The CDR3 loop is CATSDAGTHGGSEKLFF.

This sequence joins TRBV6-5 and TRBJ2-1. Looked up from germline, CDR1 is MNHEY and CDR2 is SVGAGI. The CDR3 has 14 residues. CDR3 loop: CASSYSRVYNEQFF.

This sequence joins TRBV10-3 and TRBJ2-7; TCRdb calls TRBD2, which cannot be checked without DNA. This CDR3 is built from 15 residues. Germline V lookup: CDR1 ENHRY, CDR2 SYGVKD. CDR3 region: CAISKVAGDSYEQYF.

This sequence joins TRBV7-7 and TRBJ2-3. This CDR3 is built from 13 residues. CDR1 is SSHAT, CDR2 FNYEAQ, per germline (reference sequence). This chain's CDR3 is CASSLVFADTQYF.

This sequence joins TRBV12-3 or TRBV12-4 and TRBJ1-4; the D gene TCRdb calls, TRBD1, cannot be checked with no DNA. The CDR3 covers 15 residues. This CDR3 reads CASSDNRRSNEKLFF.

The chain uses TRBV29-1 and TRBJ2-1; TCRdb's D call of TRBD2 is untestable without DNA. Germline lookup yields CDR1 SQVTM and CDR2 ANQGSEA. The CDR3 loop spans 18 amino acids. The CDR3 loop reads CSVDARGLAGERYNEQFF.

The chain combines TRBV6-2 or TRBV6-3 with TRBJ2-5; the TRBD2 assignment by TCRdb is unverifiable without DNA. CDR1 and CDR2 (germline): MNHEY, SVGEGT. This CDR3 comprises 12 residues. CDR3 amino acids: CASRGLAETQYF.